This is a list of T cell receptor beta chains from one sample in a study of post-analysis software for immune sequencing data. TCRdb processed the PCR reads anew with MiXCR; each CDR3 protein has one entry. The sample consists of around 500,000 distinct CDR3 sequences, approximately 31% of them appearing once. The sequenced sample consisted of blood. Receptor source: a girl aged 2-17 years with multiple sclerosis. Each CDR3 is given with its conserved first and last residue. A D gene is named only where the DNA matches it firmly. A row's size may be missing; if present it is once, few, many or a size class.

>TRBV4-1|NA|TRBJ1-2|NA
CASSQEDTAGYYGYTF
TGCGCCAGCAGCCAAGAGGATACGGCAGGGTACTATGGCTACACCTTT
>TRBV12-3/TRBV12-4|once|TRBJ2-5|NA
CASTHGTPVGTQYF
TGTGCCAGCACCCACGGGACACCCGTGGGGACCCAGTACTTC
>TRBV12-3/TRBV12-4|NA|TRBJ2-5|TRBD2
CASSTAAGVGETQYF
TGTGCCAGCAGTACAGCTGCGGGGGTCGGAGAGACCCAGTACTTC
>TRBV18|few|TRBJ2-5|NA
CASSPTTGGEETQYF
TGTGCCAGCTCTCCAACTACTGGCGGGGAAGAGACCCAGTACTTC
>TRBV7-3|many|TRBJ1-2|TRBD1
CASSEGTGAGYTF
TGTGCCAGCAGCGAAGGGACAGGAGCCGGCTACACCTTC
>TRBV5-1|NA|TRBJ2-7|TRBD1
CASARTGVPYEQYF
TGCGCCAGCGCCCGGACAGGGGTCCCCTACGAGCAGTACTTC
>TRBV5-1|NA|TRBJ1-2|NA
CASSSPDRINYGYTF
TGCGCCAGCAGCTCCCCCGACAGAATTAACTATGGCTACACCTTC
>TRBV7-9|few|TRBJ1-2|TRBD1
CASTRQGGDGYTF
TGTGCCAGCACTCGACAGGGAGGAGATGGCTACACCTTC
>TRBV5-1|few|TRBJ2-7|NA
CASSLVRGAYEQYF
TGCGCCAGCAGCTTGGTGAGGGGCGCCTACGAGCAGTACTTC
>TRBV6-6|NA|TRBJ1-1|NA
CASVAETTEAFF
TGTGCCAGCGTGGCGGAAACCACTGAAGCTTTCTTT
>TRBV20-1|few|TRBJ2-1|NA
CSALENEQFF
TGCAGTGCCCTAGAGAATGAGCAGTTCTTC
>TRBV7-8|NA|TRBJ1-2|NA
CASASGGDYGYTF
TGTGCCAGCGCGAGCGGGGGGGACTATGGCTACACCTTC
>TRBV7-7|NA|TRBJ1-6|NA
CASSYDLNSPLHF
TGTGCTAGCAGCTATGATTTAAATTCACCCCTCCACTTT
>TRBV12-3/TRBV12-4|few|TRBJ1-1|NA
CASSTTRDTEAFF
TGTGCCAGCAGTACTACCCGGGACACTGAGGCTTTCTTT
>TRBV9|NA|TRBJ2-7|TRBD1
CASSEGTGQLYEQYF
TGTGCCAGCAGCGAAGGGACAGGGCAGTTGTACGAGCAGTACTTC
>TRBV7-2|NA|TRBJ2-1|TRBD2
CASSYEASGYNEQFF
TGTGCCAGCAGCTATGAGGCTAGCGGCTACAATGAGCAGTTCTTC
>TRBV5-5|NA|TRBJ1-1|NA
CASSLLDISGYEAFF
TGTGCCAGCAGCTTGTTGGACATCAGTGGTTATGAAGCTTTCTTT
>TRBV7-2|NA|TRBJ1-2|NA
CASTPEGIYGYTF
TGTGCCAGCACTCCGGAAGGGATCTATGGCTACACCTTC
>TRBV7-3|few|TRBJ1-1|NA
CTSSIDRVTEAFF
TGTACCAGCAGCATCGACCGGGTTACTGAAGCTTTCTTT
>TRBV12-3/TRBV12-4|NA|TRBJ2-3|NA
CASSPLQGRGDTQYF
TGTGCCAGCAGTCCCCTACAGGGAAGGGGGGATACGCAGTATTTT
>TRBV5-5|NA|TRBJ1-1|TRBD1
CASSLEGGGGDTEAFF
TGTGCCAGCAGCTTGGAGGGAGGGGGCGGGGACACTGAAGCTTTCTTT
>TRBV7-2|NA|TRBJ2-1|NA
CASSLFSLEQFF
TGTGCCAGCAGCTTGTTCAGTCTAGAGCAGTTCTTC
>TRBV4-1|NA|TRBJ2-2|TRBD1
CASSHRQGSPGELFF
TGCGCCAGCAGCCACAGACAGGGGAGTCCCGGGGAGCTGTTTTTT
>TRBV16|NA|TRBJ2-3|NA
CASSHIMRSSTDTQYF
TGTGCCAGCAGCCATATTATGAGGTCTAGCACAGATACGCAGTATTTT
>TRBV5-1|NA|TRBJ1-5|TRBD1
CASSEGTEIHQPQHF
TGCGCCAGCAGCGAAGGGACAGAAATTCATCAGCCCCAGCATTTT
>TRBV6-6|NA|TRBJ1-5|TRBD1
CASSYSGQANQPQHF
TGTGCCAGCAGTTACTCTGGACAGGCGAATCAGCCCCAGCATTTT
>TRBV29-1|few|TRBJ2-5|TRBD2
CSVGPGGEQYF
TGCAGCGTTGGGCCCGGGGGGGAACAGTACTTC
>TRBV5-1|few|TRBJ1-2|NA
CASSLGIPSNYGYTF
TGCGCCAGCAGCTTGGGTATCCCCTCAAACTATGGCTACACCTTC
>TRBV6-2/TRBV6-3|NA|TRBJ2-7|NA
CASSYSKDRLVYEQYF
TGTGCCAGCAGTTATTCAAAGGACAGACTAGTCTACGAGCAGTACTTC
>TRBV19|NA|TRBJ1-2|NA
CASYGENGYTF
TGTGCCAGTTATGGCGAGAATGGCTACACCTTC
>TRBV20-1|few|TRBJ2-7|TRBD1
CSARDRQGAMSFSYEQYF
TGCAGTGCTAGAGACAGACAGGGCGCGATGTCCTTTTCCTACGAGCAGTACTTC
>TRBV5-1|NA|TRBJ1-6|NA
CASSPVDNSPLHF
TGCGCCAGCAGCCCCGTGGATAATTCACCCCTCCACTTT
>TRBV5-4|NA|TRBJ1-2|TRBD1
CASSPRTGQIDGYTF
TGTGCCAGCAGCCCAAGGACAGGGCAAATCGATGGCTACACCTTC
>TRBV20-1|NA|TRBJ2-7|NA
CSARVAGRTSYEQYF
TGCAGTGCTAGAGTTGCAGGGCGGACCTCCTACGAGCAGTACTTC
>TRBV5-5|few|TRBJ2-5|NA
CASSSIPGAPQETQYF
TGTGCCAGCAGCTCGATTCCGGGGGCACCCCAAGAGACCCAGTACTTC
>TRBV28|few|TRBJ2-7|TRBD1
CASRRDRATTYEQYF
TGTGCCAGCAGAAGAGACAGGGCCACGACCTACGAGCAGTACTTC
>TRBV2|NA|TRBJ2-1|TRBD2
CASSGAGTSGENNEQFF
TGTGCCAGCAGTGGCGCCGGGACTAGCGGGGAAAACAATGAGCAGTTCTTC